This is a list of T cell receptor beta chains from one sample in a study of T cells in tuberculosis. Generated by immunoSEQ multiplex PCR, the TCRdb table keeps only in-frame clones and is missing some. The table shows about 34,000 clones, with approximately 90% occurring only once. The starting material was PBMCs, obtained at tuberculosis diagnosis. Receptors originate from an adult with tuberculosis. Each CDR3 is given with its conserved first and last residue. Fields, in order: D gene, clone size, J gene, V gene, CDR3 DNA, CDR3 protein. A D gene is named only where the DNA matches it firmly. Where a row states a size, it is once, few, many or the class of an expanded clone; other rows omit it.

>TRBD1|NA|TRBJ2-7|TRBV9
TGTGCCAGCAGCGCTGGGACAGGGCCAACCTACGAGCAGTACTTC
CASSAGTGPTYEQYF
>TRBD1|once|TRBJ2-1|TRBV25-1
TGTGCCAGCAGTGAACTCACAGGGGTTGTCTACAATGAGCAGTTCTTC
CASSELTGVVYNEQFF
>TRBD2|NA|TRBJ2-7|TRBV5-8
TGTGCCAGCAGCTTTCAGTGGGCTAGCGGGGGTCTGGTCGAGCAGTACTTC
CASSFQWASGGLVEQYF
>NA|NA|TRBJ1-2|TRBV28
TGTGCCAGCAGTAACGGCCGGGAGGGCACCTTC
CASSNGREGTF
>TRBD2|NA|TRBJ2-3|TRBV27
TGTGCCAGCAGTTTAAGCGGGGGGGCGCCAGATACGCAGTATTTT
CASSLSGGAPDTQYF
>NA|NA|TRBJ1-3|TRBV6-5
TGTGCCAGCAGTTACGGGGAGCTGTCTGGAAACACCATATATTTT
CASSYGELSGNTIYF
>NA|NA|TRBJ2-2|TRBV4-1
TGCGCCAGCAGCCCGATCCTTGGAGGTTTGGACAGAAGGGCCGGGGAGCTGTTTTTT
CASSPILGGLDRRAGELFF
>NA|NA|TRBJ1-2|TRBV6-5
TGTGCCAGCAGTTACGTCTGGGGGCATGGCTACACCTTC
CASSYVWGHGYTF
>TRBD1|NA|TRBJ1-4|TRBV18
TGTGCCAGCTCATCACCGGGACAGGGGGAAAAACTGTTTTTT
CASSSPGQGEKLFF
>NA|NA|TRBJ2-2|TRBV5-8
TGTGCCAGCAGCTTGCTTGAAGGGGTAGGAGTCGGGGAGCTGTTTTTT
CASSLLEGVGVGELFF
>TRBD1|few|TRBJ1-2|TRBV9
TGTGCCAGCAGGGATTTACAGGGGGCGAGGGATGGCTACACCTTC
CASRDLQGARDGYTF
>TRBD1|NA|TRBJ1-6|TRBV6-5
TGTGCCAGCAGTTTCGGGACAGGACGCTATAATTCACCCCTCCACTTT
CASSFGTGRYNSPLHF
>TRBD1|NA|TRBJ1-5|TRBV10-1
TGCGCCAGCAGTCGTCGCCCCCACAGGGGTCATCAGCCCCAGCATTTT
CASSRRPHRGHQPQHF
>NA|once|TRBJ1-4|TRBV15
TGTGCCACCAGCCACCGGGGAGTCGAAAAACTGTTTTTT
CATSHRGVEKLFF
>TRBD1|NA|TRBJ2-2|TRBV6-1
TGTGCCAGCAACAGACAGGGGAACACCGGGGAGCTGTTTTTT
CASNRQGNTGELFF
>NA|NA|TRBJ1-2|TRBV6-5
TGTGCCAGCAGTTCCGCTAGAAGGCAAGACGCCTATGGCTACACCTTC
CASSSARRQDAYGYTF
>NA|NA|TRBJ1-2|TRBV6-5
TGTGCCAGCAGTTCCCCTACCGGCTACACCTTC
CASSSPTGYTF
>NA|NA|TRBJ1-5|TRBV5-8
TGTGCCAGCAGCTTCGGCCCAGGCCGTAATCAGCCCCAGCATTTT
CASSFGPGRNQPQHF
>TRBD2|NA|TRBJ2-1|TRBV6-4
TGTGCCAGCAGCGAAAGCGGGGGGGAATACAATGAGCAGTTCTTC
CASSESGGEYNEQFF
>TRBD1|NA|TRBJ2-3|TRBV25-1
TGTGCCACCCAGGGGGCCCTCGAAGGCCCAGATACGCAGTATTTT
CATQGALEGPDTQYF
>NA|NA|TRBJ2-2|TRBV12-5
TGTGCTAGTGGTTTGGGGACGAGCGGGCTGTTTTTT
CASGLGTSGLFF
>TRBD2|NA|TRBJ2-7|TRBV9
TGTGCCAGCAGCGTAGGAGGGCTAGCGGGGTCCCGGGAGCAGTACTTC
CASSVGGLAGSREQYF
>NA|NA|TRBJ1-5|TRBV5-6
TGTGCCAGCAGCTTGGGGGGAGGCAATCAGCCCCAGCATTTT
CASSLGGGNQPQHF
>TRBD1|NA|TRBJ1-5|TRBV27
TGTGCCAGCAGTTTATCTCAGGGGGCTTCCAATCAGCCCCAGCATTTT
CASSLSQGASNQPQHF
>NA|NA|TRBJ2-2|TRBV27
TGTGCCAGCAGTCGGTTGGCGGGAATGAACACCGGGGAGCTGTTTTTT
CASSRLAGMNTGELFF
>NA|NA|TRBJ2-2|TRBV6-4
TGTGCCAGCAGTCTCGGGACTTTCCAGGGCGGGGAGCTGTTTTTT
CASSLGTFQGGELFF
>NA|NA|TRBJ2-5|TRBV2
TGTGCCAGCCTCGGGGAAGAGACCCAGTACTTC
CASLGEETQYF
>NA|NA|TRBJ1-2|TRBV28
TGTGCCAGCGGAGGGAACCCCGGCTACACCTTC
CASGGNPGYTF
>TRBD1|NA|TRBJ1-3|TRBV28
TGTGCCAGCAGCACGACAGGGGGGGGAAACACCATATATTTT
CASSTTGGGNTIYF
>NA|NA|TRBJ1-4|TRBV5-1
TGCGCCAGCAGCCCCGGGTCGATGAGAGAAAAACTGTTTTTT
CASSPGSMREKLFF
>NA|NA|TRBJ1-2|TRBV6-5
TGTGCCAGCAGTTCATACCCCCCGTCCCAGGGCTATGGCTACACCTTC
CASSSYPPSQGYGYTF
>NA|NA|TRBJ1-1|TRBV6-5
TGTGCCAGCAGTTACTCAGGGGCCCCCACTGAAGCTTTCTTT
CASSYSGAPTEAFF
>NA|NA|TRBJ1-2|TRBV6-5
TGTGCCAGCAGTGTTCGTCAGGTCGCGTGGGGCTACACCTTC
CASSVRQVAWGYTF
>TRBD2|NA|TRBJ2-5|TRBV6-1
TGTGCCAGCAGTGAAGGGACTAGCGGGGGGCGCGGTGAGACCCAGTACTTC
CASSEGTSGGRGETQYF
>NA|NA|TRBJ1-5|TRBV11-2
TGTGCCAGCAGCTTGGGCCTCAGGGGAAGCGGACAGCCCCAGCATTTT
CASSLGLRGSGQPQHF
>TRBD1|NA|TRBJ1-1|TRBV6-1
TGTGCCAGCAACGAGGCGACAGGGGGGAACACTGAAGCTTTCTTT
CASNEATGGNTEAFF
>TRBD2|NA|TRBJ2-3|TRBV5-1
TGCGCCAGCAGCGAGGCTAGCGGGGGGAAAGATACGCAGTATTTT
CASSEASGGKDTQYF
>NA|once|TRBJ1-1|TRBV30
TGTGCCTGGAGTGTACCGGGGAACACTGAAGCTTTCTTT
CAWSVPGNTEAFF
>NA|NA|TRBJ2-3|TRBV11-2
TGTGCCAGCAGCTTAGAACAGTATGTCACAGATACGCAGTATTTT
CASSLEQYVTDTQYF
>NA|NA|TRBJ1-1|TRBV28
TGTGCCAGCAGTACAGCACCCATGAACACTGAAGCTTTCTTT
CASSTAPMNTEAFF
>NA|NA|TRBJ1-1|TRBV18
TGTGCCAGCTCACCACCGGGGGGTGAGGCTGAAGCTTTCTTT
CASSPPGGEAEAFF
>NA|NA|TRBJ1-3|TRBV6-6
TGTGCCAGCAGCCCGGGGGGGGCTGGAAACACCATATATTTT
CASSPGGAGNTIYF
>TRBD1|NA|TRBJ2-1|TRBV28
TGTGCCAGCGGACAGGGGTTCTACAATGAGCAGTTCTTC
CASGQGFYNEQFF
>TRBD2|NA|TRBJ2-2|TRBV6-4
TGTGCCAGCAGGGCCGGCGGGGGGGCCGCCGGGGAGCTGTTTTTT
CASRAGGGAAGELFF
>TRBD1|once|TRBJ1-2|TRBV9
TGTGCCAGCAGCGTAGATGGACAGGGGGCGATGCCCCATGGCTACACCTTC
CASSVDGQGAMPHGYTF
>NA|NA|TRBJ2-2|TRBV21-1
TGTGCCAGCAGCTCAAAGCGTAATAGGGACAGGTCGATCACCGGGGAGCTGTTTTTT
CASSSKRNRDRSITGELFF
>NA|medium-sized|TRBJ1-1|TRBV11-3
TGTGCCAGCAGCCCGGGACAGAACACTGAAGCTTTCTTT
CASSPGQNTEAFF
>NA|once|TRBJ1-6|TRBV19
TGTGCCAGTAGTATAGATCAGGCAGGGTCTTCACCCCTCCACTTT
CASSIDQAGSSPLHF
>TRBD1|once|TRBJ1-2|TRBV25-1
TGTGCCAGCAGCGATAGGACAGGTGGCGGCTATGGCTACACCTTC
CASSDRTGGGYGYTF
>TRBD2|NA|TRBJ2-3|TRBV6-1
TGTGCCAGCACGGGACTAGCGGGGGGCACAGATACGCAGTATTTT
CASTGLAGGTDTQYF
>NA|NA|TRBJ2-3|TRBV2
TGTGCCAGCGCGAGCACAGATACGCAGTATTTT
CASASTDTQYF
>TRBD2|NA|TRBJ2-7|TRBV4-3
TGCGCCAGCAGCCAAGGGCCTTTTATCGGGGGGACCTACCTTTCCTACGAGCAGTACTTC
CASSQGPFIGGTYLSYEQYF
>TRBD1|NA|TRBJ2-7|TRBV6-6
TGTGCCAGCAGTGACTCCCCCGGGACAGGCAACTACGAGCAGTACTTC
CASSDSPGTGNYEQYF
>NA|NA|TRBJ2-2|TRBV19
TGTGCCAGTAGTATAGGGGGGCGGAACACCGGGGAGCTGTTTTTT
CASSIGGRNTGELFF
>NA|NA|TRBJ2-7|TRBV5-1
TGCGCCAGCAGCCCCCAGGGGCCGGTGTCCTACGAGCAGTACTTC
CASSPQGPVSYEQYF
>TRBD1|NA|TRBJ1-5|TRBV7-2
TGTGCCAGCACCCCGGACAGGGGGCCTCAGCCCCAGCATTTT
CASTPDRGPQPQHF
>TRBD2|NA|TRBJ2-1|TRBV7-8
TGTGCCAGCAGCATCCGGACTAGCGGGGGAGGCAATGAGCAGTTCTTC
CASSIRTSGGGNEQFF
>TRBD2|once|TRBJ2-7|TRBV5-1
TGCGCCAGCAGCCCCGGGGGGGACTACGAGCAGTACTTC
CASSPGGDYEQYF
>TRBD2|NA|TRBJ2-3|TRBV4-2
TGTGCCAGCAGCCAAGATAGCCGGGCTAGCGGGGGGGAAGCCACATATACGCAGTATTTT
CASSQDSRASGGEATYTQYF
>TRBD1|NA|TRBJ1-5|TRBV6-4
TGTGCCAGCATTAAGCCCGAAACTGCCGGGACAGGGGGCGGTCAGCCCCAGCATTTT
CASIKPETAGTGGGQPQHF